This T cell receptor (beta chain) appears in the sequencing data of a study of blood T cell repertoires in COVID-19. Study information: Samples representing acute and convalescent COVID-19 were sourced from the United States, Italy and Spain. From T cells, B-cell-depleted T cells, or PBMCs came the material, which was cDNA or gDNA.

Profiling relied on immunoSEQ multiplex PCR, and the TCRdb table lists in-frame clones only, not all of them. The data show about 68,000 clones, roughly 85% seen once. CDR1 SGHVS and CDR2 FNYEAQ come from the germline V gene. The CDR3 extends over 16 amino acids. Trimming removed 4 bases from V and 9 bases from J; junction bases left unmatched: 11. The receptor was isolated from a woman between 50 and 59 years old with COVID-19, enrolled during active disease. This chain uses TRBV7-6 with TRBJ2-5; TRBD2 aligns across 13 bases. The specimen was peripheral blood. CDR3 nucleotides: TGTGCCAGCAGCTCGGCCGGGACTAGCGGGACAAGGGCCCAGTACTTC. Its protein is CASSSAGTSGTRAQYF.